The clone carrying this TCR beta chain was seen just once. The antigen is unknown. Sequencing used immunoSEQ multiplex PCR; TCRdb keeps in-frame clones, though not all of them. The sample shows 90,000 to 100,000 clones, roughly 90% of them seen only once. This sample is drawn from a study of T cell responses to AZD1222 COVID-19 vaccine. This CDR3 comprises 14 residues. Germline lookup yields CDR1 SGHTA and CDR2 FQGNSA. After removal of 5 bases from V and 5 bases from J, the junction contained 8 bases not matched to a gene. Regarding the study as a whole: Seropositivity was recorded at baseline in only 5 or 6 AZD1222 recipients. Dominant CD4 TCR responses targeted spike regions 160-218 and 743-854.

Second-dose schedules of about 4 or about 12 weeks were combined. The clonotype comes from an adult who received the AZD1222 COVID-19 vaccine. The chain carries TRBV7-2 and TRBJ1-1, with 7 bases lining up with TRBD1. The sample in question was peripheral blood, obtained 28 days after the second AZD1222 dose. The CDR3 DNA is TGTGCCAGCAGCCCCCGACAGGGAGGGACTGAAGCTTTCTTT. Translating gives CASSPRQGGTEAFF.